A single sample gave rise to the 14 T cell receptor beta chains below, sequenced in a study of vaccination effects on CD4 cells after COVID-19. The repertoire was sequenced with immunoSEQ multiplex PCR; TCRdb's copy has only in-frame clones and lacks some. The sample contains about 46,000 clones, approximately 81% of which appear only once. Subsequent to approximately 11 days of culture, CD4+ T cells were isolated. The antigens for these receptors are not known. The sample in question was CD4+ T cells from PBMCs cultured without peptide, obtained before COVID-19 vaccination. The receptors here all came from a human donor who had a prior SARS-CoV-2 infection.

V and J are TRBV5-1 and TRBJ2-7; 15 nucleotides line up with TRBD2. The V and J ends lost 3 bases and 5 bases, in that order; junction bases with no gene match: 6. Per the germline V gene, CDR1 is SGHRS and CDR2 is YFSETQ. The CDR3 contains 16 residues. CDR3 sequence (DNA): TGCGCCAGCAGCTCGTCGGGACTAGCGGGAGGCGACGAGCAGTACTTC. It translates to CASSSSGLAGGDEQYF.

The rearrangement uses TRBV10-3 and TRBJ1-1; D unclear. Per germline, CDR1 ENHRY and CDR2 SYGVKD. This CDR3 is built from 13 residues. The V and J ends lost 7 bases and 1 base respectively, with 10 bases between them. CDR3 sequence: CAITKTENTEAFF. CDR3 nucleotides: TGTGCCATCACCAAGACGGAGAACACTGAAGCTTTCTTT.

V and J are TRBV5-1 and TRBJ2-7, with 9 bases aligning to TRBD1. CDR1 is SGHRS, CDR2 YFSETQ, per germline. J was trimmed by 0 bases and V by 2 bases; bases with no gene match: 9. The CDR3 totals 17 residues. The CDR3 coding sequence is TGCGCCAGCAGCTTAATCCCGACAGGGGGGATCTCCTACGAGCAGTACTTC. Translated: CASSLIPTGGISYEQYF.

The gene calls are TRBV3-1 (or the pseudogene TRBV3-2) and TRBJ2-5, with TRBD1 identical over 9 bases. Germline values: CDR1 LGHDT, CDR2 YNNKEL (reference sequence). The V gene end was trimmed by 4 bases and the J gene end by 3 bases; junction bases not matched to a gene: 9. The CDR3 is 16 amino acids. The CDR3 nucleotides read TGTGCCAGCAGCCGCCATGGCTGGGACAGGGAAGAGACCCAGTACTTC. It is translated as CASSRHGWDREETQYF.

CDR3 protein: CASSQETVNTEAFF. Written as DNA, the CDR3 is TGCGCCAGCAGCCAAGAGACGGTGAACACTGAAGCTTTCTTT. This chain joins TRBV4-1 and TRBJ1-1, with D unclear. V lost 0 bases, J lost 0 bases, and 5 bases lay in between. The germline V gene has CDR1 MGHRA and CDR2 YSYEKL. This CDR3 has 14 amino acids.

The rearrangement links TRBV2 to TRBJ1-1; D not resolved. V was cut by 6 bases and J by 7 bases, with 18 bases left in between. Germline CDR1 and CDR2: SNHLY and FYNNEI. The CDR3 length is 14 residues. This CDR3 reads CASSDQAARLEAFF. The CDR3 DNA sequence: TGTGCCAGCAGCGATCAAGCCGCGCGTCTTGAAGCTTTCTTT. The whole variable domain, filled in from reference TRBV2 and TRBJ1-1, reads EPEVTQTPSHQVTQMGQEVILRCVPISNHLYFYWYRQILGQKVEFLVSFYNNEISEKSEIFDDQFSVERPDGSNFTLKIRSTKLEDSAMYFCASSDQAARLEAFFGQGTRLTVV.

This chain uses TRBV19 with TRBJ2-4; no clear D gene. Deletions cut 5 bases from V and 3 bases from J, with 14 bases between. Looked up from germline, CDR1 is LNHDA and CDR2 is SQIVND (reference sequence). The CDR3 is made up of 15 amino acids. This chain's CDR3 is CASSPEVLRKNIQYF. As DNA, the CDR3 is TGTGCCAGTAGTCCCGAAGTACTGCGCAAAAACATTCAGTACTTC.

The V gene is TRBV27, the J gene TRBJ2-5, with D perhaps matching TRBD1 (6 bases). Germline V gene data show CDR1 as MNHEY and CDR2 as SMNVEV (reference sequence). Trimming removed 2 bases at V and 4 bases at J, with 11 bases between. This CDR3 comprises 14 residues. The CDR3 DNA reads TGTGCCAGCAGTTTAAATGGGGGCCGAGAGACCCAGTACTTC. This gives the protein CASSLNGGRETQYF.

This clone occurred a few times. The chain employs TRBV24-1 and TRBJ2-7; 8 positions match TRBD1. Germline V gives CDR1 KGHDR, CDR2 SFDVKD. V lost 7 bases to trimming and J lost 3 bases; unmatched junction nucleotides: 7. The CDR3 is 14 residues long. This CDR3 is CATRAGGESYEQYF. CDR3 in DNA: TGTGCCACCAGGGCAGGGGGCGAAAGCTACGAGCAGTACTTC.

CDR3 protein: CASSFRSADTQYF. In DNA form, the CDR3 reads TGTGCCAGCAGTTTCCGTAGTGCAGATACGCAGTATTTT. The rearrangement uses TRBV27 and TRBJ2-3; D call uncertain. Trimming left V 3 bases short and J 4 bases short, with 8 bases between. The CDR3 consists of 13 residues. Per germline, CDR1 MNHEY and CDR2 SMNVEV (reference sequence).

The genes are TRBV6-1 and TRBJ1-2; D is unresolved. The CDR3 extends over 14 amino acids. Germline V gene sequence: CDR1 MNHNS, CDR2 SASEGT. V was pared by 1 base and J by 0 bases, with 6 bases between. CDR3: CASSEVRTNYGYTF. The CDR3, as DNA: TGTGCCAGCAGTGAAGTAAGGACTAACTATGGCTACACCTTC.

The rearrangement joins TRBV5-1 to TRBJ2-7, with D possibly being TRBD1 (6 bases). The germline V and J ends were trimmed by 4 bases and 0 bases, with 14 bases remaining between them. Germline-derived CDR1 and CDR2 are SGHRS and YFSETQ. The CDR3 consists of 15 residues. CDR3 protein: CASSPGRQDSYEQYF. The CDR3, as DNA: TGCGCCAGCAGCCCCGGCAGACAGGACTCCTACGAGCAGTACTTC.

The V and J genes are TRBV7-3 and TRBJ2-1; TRBD2 might be the D (5 bases). Trimming left V 1 base short and J 0 bases short, with 10 bases between. This CDR3 contains 16 residues. Germline V gene lookup returns CDR1 SGHTA and CDR2 FQGTGA. CDR3 sequence (DNA): TGTGCCAGCAGCTTAATTGGGAGCCCCTCCTACAATGAGCAGTTCTTC. The encoded protein is CASSLIGSPSYNEQFF.

This clone was seen a handful of times. The chain uses TRBV6-5 and TRBJ2-7, with 7 bases fitting TRBD1. Trimming at V came to 8 bases and at J to 9 bases, leaving 13 bases not matched to a gene. This CDR3 is built from 13 residues. CDR1 and CDR2 from the germline V gene are MNHEY and SVGAGI. The CDR3 reads CASQTIQGRRQYF. The CDR3 DNA sequence: TGTGCCAGCCAGACGATACAGGGGCGACGGCAGTACTTC.